This is a list of T cell receptor beta chains from one sample in a study of cytomegalovirus exposure and HLA in healthy donors. Repertoires were generated with immunoSEQ multiplex PCR, while TCRdb's copy carries only in-frame clones and drops some. Counted here are about 180,000 clones, less than 85% occurring once; the ten biggest clones make up roughly 15%. The sequencing input was PBMCs. The receptors were sampled from a young man in good health and CMV-seropositive. The conserved cysteine and the conserved F or W are not part of the CDR3 here.

V	J	length	CDR3
TRBV18	TRBJ1-1	10	ASSPQGAEAF
TRBV6-5	TRBJ1-1	14	ASSYSIRVRGSFAF
TRBV29-1	TRBJ1-1	10	SVGTQNTEAF
TRBV7-2	TRBJ2-5	13	ASSLTRAGEETQY
TRBV30	TRBJ2-3	12	AWRLGAGPDTQY
TRBV11-1	TRBJ2-7	10	ASSPGTSEQY
TRBV2	TRBJ1-1	14	ASVKRVTGGHTEAF
TRBV27	TRBJ2-3	15	ASSLSMASGRGDTQY
TRBV6-1	TRBJ2-2	12	ASRGGGDTGELF
TRBV27	TRBJ2-7	13	ASSPGLAGYYEQY
TRBV4-2	TRBJ2-3	16	ASSPALPGQGYGDTQY
TRBV11-2	TRBJ2-1	13	ATTSGRTFYNEQF
TRBV7-9	TRBJ1-2	13	ASSLGQGVTVGYT
TRBV6-6	TRBJ1-5	13	ASSYPGQGIEPQH